These 22 T cell receptor beta chains originate from one sample sequenced in a study of T cell changes during pregnancy in multiple sclerosis. TCRdb keeps only in-frame clones here, not all; method: immunoSEQ multiplex PCR. This repertoire shows 40,000 or so clones, roughly 87% found once; its top ten account for about 1.2%. Source: CD4+ T cells from peripheral blood mononuclear cells, taken in the first trimester of pregnancy. The receptors come from a female donor with multiple sclerosis, enrolled in a pregnancy study.

The genes are TRBV2 and TRBJ2-3, with 9 bases lining up with TRBD2. CDR1 is SNHLY, CDR2 FYNNEI, per germline. V lost 4 bases and J lost 5; bases outside the gene matches: 1. There are 13 residues in the CDR3. The CDR3 loop is CASSGREGDTQYF. Here the CDR3 DNA reads TGTGCCAGCAGTGGGCGGGAGGGAGATACGCAGTATTTT.

The chain couples TRBV12-2 to TRBJ1-5; TRBD1 reflects the table's D call only, with no check against the DNA. TRBV12-2 is an annotated pseudogene. There are 18 residues in the CDR3. In DNA, the CDR3 is TGTGCAAGTCGCTTAGCTATGGGGACAGCCCCATCTAATCAGCCCCAGCATTTT. This sequence encodes CASRLAMGTAPSNQPQHF.

The genes are TRBV10-3 and TRBJ1-4; no firm D call. From germline, CDR1 is ENHRY and CDR2 SYGVKD. Trimming took off 2 bases at V and 1 base at J, with 11 bases between the two ends. The CDR3 runs 16 residues. The DNA for the CDR3 is TGTGCCATCAGTGAGGAGGCGGGGAGAACTAATGAAAAACTGTTTTTT. It is translated as CAISEEAGRTNEKLFF.

The chain couples TRBV19 to TRBJ2-1; 15 bases are a match to TRBD2. Germline V gives CDR1 LNHDA, CDR2 SQIVND (reference sequence). Trimming removed 2 bases from V and 1 base from J; junction bases left unmatched: 3. CDR3 length equals 18 residues. Here the CDR3 reads CASSILGLAGGSYNEQFF. The CDR3 DNA reads as TGTGCCAGTAGTATATTAGGACTAGCGGGAGGGTCCTACAATGAGCAGTTCTTC.

This clone is a singleton in its sample. The chain recombines TRBV7-9 with TRBJ1-1, with 7 bases matching TRBD1. From germline, CDR1 is SEHNR and CDR2 FQNEAQ (reference sequence). This CDR3 is built from 15 residues. V shed 4 bases, J shed 1 base, and the junction held 6 bases outside the gene matches. The CDR3 loop is CASSSADRSNTEAFF. As DNA, the CDR3 is TGTGCCAGCAGCTCCGCGGACAGGTCGAACACTGAAGCTTTCTTT. Full variable domain (remainder filled in from reference TRBV7-9 and TRBJ1-1): DTGVSQNPRHKITKRGQNVTFRCDPISEHNRLYWYRQTLGQGPEFLTYFQNEAQLEKSRLLSDRFSAERPKGSFSTLEIQRTEQGDSAMYLCASSSADRSNTEAFFGQGTRLTVV.

This clone showed up just a few times. The chain has TRBV7-3 and TRBJ2-7; TRBD2 matches at 8 bases. The junction had 5 bases not matched to a gene; V was cut back by 7 bases and J by 0 bases. In germline, CDR1 is SGHTA, CDR2 FQGTGA. The length of the CDR3 is 14 residues. This CDR3 reads CASKKSGSSYEQYF. The CDR3 region has the DNA TGTGCCAGCAAAAAGAGCGGGAGCTCCTACGAGCAGTACTTC.

The J gene is TRBJ2-7, the V gene TRBV9; 9 positions agree with TRBD1. This CDR3 has 15 residues. Germline assignment: CDR1 SGDLS and CDR2 YYNGEE. V was pared by 0 bases and J by 4 bases, with 5 bases of the junction left unmatched. The CDR3 region is CASSVGPGTGYEQYF. The CDR3 nucleotides are TGTGCCAGCAGCGTAGGTCCCGGGACAGGGTACGAGCAGTACTTC.

The V call is TRBV18, the J call TRBJ2-6; no clear D. This CDR3 spans 23 amino acids. CDR1 and CDR2 from the germline V gene are KGHSH and LQKENI. The V end lost 6 bases, the J end lost 2 bases, and 35 bases lay between the germline ends. The CDR3 nucleotides are TGTGCCAGCTCCCCTTACACGGCTGGCAGCGAACGGGTAGATCCTACTGGGGCCAACGTCCTGACTTTC. Translation gives CASSPYTAGSERVDPTGANVLTF.

This rearrangement joins TRBV11-1 to TRBJ2-3; D is possibly TRBD2 (6 bases). CDR1 is SGHAT and CDR2 is FQDESV in the germline V gene (reference sequence). Between the trimmed V and J ends, which lost 3 bases and 2 bases, there was a span of 18 bases. The CDR3 has 17 amino acids. The CDR3 DNA follows: TGTGCCAGCAGCTTGGGACTCCAAAGCACAAACACAGATACGCAGTATTTT. This sequence encodes CASSLGLQSTNTDTQYF.

The chain has TRBV7-8 and TRBJ2-1; D not resolved. Germline CDR1 and CDR2: SGHVS and FQNEAQ. This CDR3 spans 14 amino acids. V was pared by 4 bases and J by 1 base, with 8 bases between. CDR3 amino acids: CASSSDLSYNEQFF. The CDR3 coding sequence is TGTGCCAGCAGCTCAGACTTATCCTACAATGAGCAGTTCTTC.

The chain employs TRBV4-3 and TRBJ1-2, with D maybe TRBD1 (5 bases). Germline loops: CDR1 LGHNA, CDR2 YSLEER. The CDR3 consists of 15 residues. Trimming pared 1 base from V and 2 bases from J, leaving 11 bases between. CDR3 coding DNA: TGCGCCAGCAGCCAAGGACCAGGGTCGAACTATGGCTACACCTTC. Protein: CASSQGPGSNYGYTF.

The V and J genes are TRBV4-3 and TRBJ2-1; 9 bases align to TRBD2. Germline CDR1 reads LGHNA; CDR2 reads YSLEER. V gave up 4 bases and J gave up 5 bases; unmatched junction bases: 15. The CDR3 spans 18 residues. The CDR3 sequence is CASSPSPGVASGNNEQFF. CDR3 DNA sequence: TGCGCCAGCAGCCCTTCCCCAGGAGTGGCTAGCGGGAACAATGAGCAGTTCTTC.

This clone was counted many times. The gene calls are TRBV9 and TRBJ1-1; D uncertain. CDR1 SGDLS and CDR2 YYNGEE come from the germline V gene. The CDR3 extends over 14 amino acids. The V end lost 3 bases, the J end lost 8 bases, and 17 bases lay between the germline ends. For the CDR3, the DNA is TGTGCCAGCAGCGCCGGATTCAGAGGACTCGAAGCTTTCTTT. This gives the protein CASSAGFRGLEAFF.

This clone was seen just once. The chain uses TRBV5-6 and TRBJ2-2; TRBD2 is a possible D gene (6 bases). Trimming cost V 0 bases and J 4 bases, with 16 bases left between them. CDR1 SGHDT and CDR2 YYEEEE come from the germline V gene. The CDR3 runs 17 residues. The CDR3 spells CASSLDFGSWGTGELFF. In nucleotides, the CDR3 is TGTGCCAGCAGCTTGGATTTCGGGAGTTGGGGCACCGGGGAGCTGTTTTTT. The whole variable domain, remainder taken from reference TRBV5-6 and TRBJ2-2, is DAGVTQSPTHLIKTRGQQVTLRCSPKSGHDTVSWYQQALGQGPQFIFQYYEEEERQRGNFPDRFSGHQFPNYSSELNVNALLLGDSALYLCASSLDFGSWGTGELFFGEGSRLTVL.

This clone occurred once. J is TRBJ2-4 and V is TRBV21-1; TRBD1, the table's D call, lacks a check against the DNA. TRBV21-1 corresponds to a pseudogene. There are 18 residues in the CDR3. The CDR3 nucleotides read TGTGCCAGCAGCAACCCCGTTAGGGGCGCGAGAGCCAAAAACATTCAGTACTTC. Translation gives CASSNPVRGARAKNIQYF.

This clone has just a few counts. The J gene is TRBJ1-1, the V gene TRBV28, with TRBD1 identical over 8 bases. The ends lost 5 bases at V and 1 base at J; junction bases unmatched: 6. Germline CDR1 MDHEN, CDR2 SYDVKM. CDR3 length equals 15 residues. The CDR3 nucleotides read TGTGCCAGCAGTCCACCGACAGGGGCGAACACTGAAGCTTTCTTT. This gives the protein CASSPPTGANTEAFF.

The chain combines TRBV2 with TRBJ1-5; 9 positions agree with TRBD1. The V and J ends lost 6 bases and 0 bases, in that order; junction bases with no gene match: 3. There are 15 residues in the CDR3. Per the germline V gene, CDR1 is SNHLY and CDR2 is FYNNEI. The CDR3 reads CASSRTGDSNQPQHF. The CDR3 DNA follows: TGTGCCAGCAGCCGGACAGGGGATAGCAATCAGCCCCAGCATTTT.

The V call is TRBV2, the J call TRBJ2-3; the match to TRBD2 covers 8 bases. The CDR3 covers 16 residues. Trimming removed 7 bases from V and 4 bases from J; junction bases left unmatched: 13. Germline V lookup: CDR1 SNHLY, CDR2 FYNNEI. The CDR3, as DNA: TGTGCCAGCATTTGGAGCGGGAGTTTTGGAGCAGATACGCAGTATTTT. It translates to CASIWSGSFGADTQYF.

This chain uses TRBV6-5 with TRBJ2-2; 10 positions agree with TRBD2. The CDR3 is made up of 14 amino acids. V lost 5 bases to trimming and J lost 4 bases; unmatched junction nucleotides: 1. Germline CDR1 is MNHEY and CDR2 is SVGAGI. In nucleotides, the CDR3 is TGTGCCAGCAGTAGCGGGAGGGCCACCGGGGAGCTGTTTTTT. Its translation: CASSSGRATGELFF.

The chain joins TRBV18 to TRBJ2-5, with 8 bases matching TRBD1. The DNA end is more similar to TRBJ2-7, so the J call may be wrong. CDR1 and CDR2 (germline): KGHSH, LQKENI. The CDR3 has 15 amino acids. In DNA, the CDR3 is TGTGCCAGCTCACCACTCGACAGGGGTGGCAACGAGCAGTACTTC. Protein product: CASSPLDRGGNEQYF.

Only one count was recorded for this clone. The chain combines TRBV25-1 with TRBJ2-7; 10 nucleotides agree with TRBD2. Germline CDR1 reads MGHDK; CDR2 reads SYGVNS. The CDR3 spans 16 residues. After removal of 4 bases from V and 6 bases from J, the junction contained 12 bases not matched to a gene. CDR3 sequence reads: CASSGGGSGRLGEQYF. The CDR3 nucleotides are TGTGCCAGCAGTGGGGGGGGTAGCGGGAGGTTGGGCGAGCAGTACTTC.

This clone was counted a single time. The chain combines TRBV28 with TRBJ2-1; perhaps TRBD2 as D (5 bases). Germline loops: CDR1 MDHEN, CDR2 SYDVKM. This CDR3 has 15 amino acids. V was shortened by 0 bases and J by 4 bases, with 10 bases between the two germline ends. CDR3 sequence: CASSLWGDLYNEQFF. The CDR3 DNA follows: TGTGCCAGCAGTTTATGGGGAGATCTGTACAATGAGCAGTTCTTC.